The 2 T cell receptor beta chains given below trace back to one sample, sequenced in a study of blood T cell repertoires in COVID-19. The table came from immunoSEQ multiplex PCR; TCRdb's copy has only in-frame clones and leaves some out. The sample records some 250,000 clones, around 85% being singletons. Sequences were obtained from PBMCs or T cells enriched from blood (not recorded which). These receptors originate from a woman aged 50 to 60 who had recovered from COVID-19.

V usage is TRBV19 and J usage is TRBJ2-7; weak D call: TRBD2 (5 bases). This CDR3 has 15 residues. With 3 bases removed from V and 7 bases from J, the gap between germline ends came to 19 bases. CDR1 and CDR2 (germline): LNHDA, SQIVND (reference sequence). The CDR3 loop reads CASSISFEGVVEQYF. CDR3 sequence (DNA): TGTGCCAGTAGTATCAGTTTTGAGGGAGTGGTGGAGCAGTACTTC.

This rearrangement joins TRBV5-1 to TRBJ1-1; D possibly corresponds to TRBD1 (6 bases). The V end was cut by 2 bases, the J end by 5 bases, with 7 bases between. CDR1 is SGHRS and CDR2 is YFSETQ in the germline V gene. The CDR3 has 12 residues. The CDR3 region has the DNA TGCGCCAGCAGCTTCAGGGGTACTGAAGCTTTCTTT. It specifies CASSFRGTEAFF. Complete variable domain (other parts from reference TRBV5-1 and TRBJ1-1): KAGVTQTPRYLIKTRGQQVTLSCSPISGHRSVSWYQQTPGQGLQFLFEYFSETQRNKGNFPGRFSGRQFSNSRSEMNVSTLELGDSALYLCASSFRGTEAFFGQGTRLTVV.